This T cell receptor (beta chain) originates from a study of T cell responses to AZD1222 COVID-19 vaccine. Study-wide points: Among AZD1222 vaccinees, only five or six were seropositive at baseline.

The repertoire was sequenced with immunoSEQ multiplex PCR; TCRdb's copy has only in-frame clones and lacks some. The sample contains 100,000 to 150,000 clones, roughly 90% of which appear only once. This clone was counted once. The antigen is unknown. The receptor's source is an adult in good health. The sequencing used peripheral blood, collected on day 0 of AZD1222 vaccination.

Here the CDR3 reads CAARGSYEQYF. DNA of the CDR3: TGTGCCGCCAGGGGATCCTACGAGCAGTACTTC. The gene calls are TRBV28 and TRBJ2-7, with D possibly being TRBD1 (6 bases). Germline CDR1 is MDHEN and CDR2 is SYDVKM. The CDR3 length is 11 residues. V was shortened by 11 bases and J by 1 base, with 9 bases between the two germline ends. Variable domain in full (rest from reference TRBV28 and TRBJ2-7): DVKVTQSSRYLVKRTGEKVFLECVQDMDHENMFWYRQDPGLGLRLIYFSYDVKMKEKGDIPEGYSVSREKKERFSLILESASTNQTSMYLCAARGSYEQYFGPGTRLTVT.